The clone carrying this T cell receptor beta chain has more than one count but fewer than ten. The antigen is unknown. This record comes from a study of blood T cells in healthy people across ages. A second PCR, run for about 6 to 11 cycles, used a sample-barcoded 5' primer plus a J-beta primer mix. TCRdb re-analysed the 5' RACE reads in MiXCR, keeping a single row per CDR3 protein. The sample lists 660,000 or so distinct CDR3 sequences, under 65% occurring once. Study findings and constraints: Donors of long life had a larger count of naive CD4+ cells and greater diversity than aged donors.

CDR1 PRHDT and CDR2 FYEKMQ come from the germline V gene (reference sequence). The CDR3 runs to 15 residues. Germline trimming cut 2 bases from V and 5 bases from J; bases unmatched to any gene: 4. Sequencing input: blood. This sequence joins TRBV13 and TRBJ2-5; TRBD2 matches 11 bases. The sequence was collected from a man between 60 and 70 years old in good health. The CDR3 protein is CASSLLAGGLETQYF. CDR3 in DNA: TGTGCCAGCAGCTTACTAGCGGGGGGCTTGGAGACCCAGTACTTC.